Following are 3 T cell receptor beta chains from one sample sequenced in a study of blood T cell repertoires in COVID-19. The repertoire was sequenced with immunoSEQ multiplex PCR; TCRdb's copy has only in-frame clones and lacks some. The table has around 300,000 clones, over 75% seen once; the top ten hold approximately 5.3%. Specimen: PBMCs or T cells enriched from blood (not recorded which). The receptors originated from a woman aged 25 to 39 who had recovered from COVID-19.

This rearrangement joins TRBV19 to TRBJ1-4; D is possibly TRBD1 (5 bases). Germline CDR1 LNHDA, CDR2 SQIVND (reference sequence). V dropped 7 bases and J dropped 4 bases, with 10 bases sitting between them. This CDR3 spans 13 amino acids. The DNA for the CDR3 is TGTGCCAGTAACCTTAGGGGTAATGAAAAACTGTTTTTT. This sequence encodes CASNLRGNEKLFF.

The chain uses TRBV29-1 and TRBJ2-5; 9 positions agree with TRBD2. The CDR3 is made up of 14 amino acids. Trimming took 7 bases from V and 4 from J; bases not matched to a gene: 10. Germline loops: CDR1 SQVTM, CDR2 ANQGSEA. The CDR3 region has the DNA TGCAGCGCTCGCGGGGGGGCCTTCGGAGAGACCCAGTACTTC. Its translation: CSARGGAFGETQYF. The variable domain in full, completed from reference TRBV29-1 and TRBJ2-5, reads SAVISQKPSRDICQRGTSLTIQCQVDSQVTMMFWYRQQPGQSLTLIATANQGSEATYESGFVIDKFPISRPNLTFSTLTVSNMSPEDSSIYLCSARGGAFGETQYFGPGTRLLVL.

This clone was seen once. V usage is TRBV25-1 and J usage is TRBJ1-2; 9 nucleotides agree with TRBD1. With V trimmed by 6 bases and J by 4 bases, 9 bases remained unmatched. There are 15 residues in the CDR3. CDR1 is MGHDK and CDR2 is SYGVNS in the germline V gene. Written as DNA, the CDR3 is TGTGCCAGCAGGGGATCGGGACAGGGAGGCTATGGCTACACCTTC. Encoded protein: CASRGSGQGGYGYTF.